The present T cell receptor beta chain was sequenced within a study of blood T cell repertoires in COVID-19 (dated by TCRdb to 2019 to 2021). For the study in its entirety: Samples covering the acute and convalescent phases of COVID-19 were provided by collaborators in the United States, Italy and Spain. The material from the prospective study consisted of cDNA or gDNA derived from T cells, B-cell-depleted T cells, or PBMCs. The dataset comprised deeply sampled blood TCRbeta repertoires from subjects exposed to, actively infected with, or recovered from COVID-19. A freely available public database, intended as a resource for researchers studying the immune response to SARS-CoV-2, is where the repertoires were released. The samples were drawn from the first 160 participants of the ongoing ImmuneRACE study and from over a thousand subjects provided by 6 global collaborators. A de-identified subject ID, COVID-19 status, age in years and sex were almost always included in the sample metadata. Where available, HLA class I and class II types were obtained from metadata supplied by the sample provider rather than from assay-based typing. What the study reported, not specific to this receptor: How much clinical and demographic metadata was included differed by source and by participant, and the metadata was provided uncurated.

Enrolling through a virtual design, the prospective study's participants ranged in age from roughly 18 to 90 years and lived across about two dozen United States geographic areas. In the prospective study, cohorts were assigned on the basis of participant-reported clinical history obtained from a screening survey and a study questionnaire. ImmuneRACE Cohort 3 recovered participants were defined by two consecutive negative NP/OP PCR tests, healthcare professional clearance, or symptom resolution. Each participant in the prospective study had whole blood, serum and a nasopharyngeal or oropharyngeal swab collected by mobile phlebotomists. Over a roughly two-month period, participants in the prospective study had the option of providing additional blood draws and questionnaires. Before DNA extraction, blood samples from the prospective study were shipped at room temperature or frozen. Details on this clone: Its antigen is unknown. No much larger clone is present one base from it, and per-base qualities are unavailable.

TCRbeta CDR3 regions were amplified from genomic DNA by means of the immunoSEQ Assay, a bias-controlled multiplex PCR. In the source study's methods: The number of nucleated cells in each sample was estimated by amplification of reference gene primers within the assay. To quantify the absolute abundance of each unique TCRbeta CDR3 rearrangement, sequence reads were collapsed and filtered. For each sample, productive Simpson clonality was calculated as the square root of Simpson's diversity index over productive rearrangements. TCRdb took this table from immuneACCESS and kept in-frame rearrangements with V and J called. Such tables lack part of the clones; where checked against another copy, unresolved V genes explain under half of the gap, and the rest is unexplained. V, J and clone size derive from that table, while D and trimming were established from the DNA sequence. Counted in this sample were about 370,000 clones; nearly 90% of them appeared once. The top ten hold less than 2% of the sample.

CDR1 and CDR2 were assigned from the germline V gene (reference sequence) as LGHDT and YNNKEL. The CDR3 measures 14 amino acids from cysteine to phenylalanine. Only CDR3 DNA is held: 42 bases, read in frame from base 1. The junction shows trimming of 7 bases on V and 1 base on J, and the gene matches do not reach 3 bases of it. The TCR sequence derives from a woman under 40 who had recovered from COVID-19. The rearrangement joined TRBV3-1 (or the pseudogene TRBV3-2) to TRBJ2-7; 11 central nucleotides agree with TRBD1. Material: PBMCs or T cells enriched from blood (not recorded which). The bases are TGTGCCAGCAAGGGGGACAGGGGGTCCTACGAGCAGTACTTC. It translates as CASKGDRGSYEQYF.